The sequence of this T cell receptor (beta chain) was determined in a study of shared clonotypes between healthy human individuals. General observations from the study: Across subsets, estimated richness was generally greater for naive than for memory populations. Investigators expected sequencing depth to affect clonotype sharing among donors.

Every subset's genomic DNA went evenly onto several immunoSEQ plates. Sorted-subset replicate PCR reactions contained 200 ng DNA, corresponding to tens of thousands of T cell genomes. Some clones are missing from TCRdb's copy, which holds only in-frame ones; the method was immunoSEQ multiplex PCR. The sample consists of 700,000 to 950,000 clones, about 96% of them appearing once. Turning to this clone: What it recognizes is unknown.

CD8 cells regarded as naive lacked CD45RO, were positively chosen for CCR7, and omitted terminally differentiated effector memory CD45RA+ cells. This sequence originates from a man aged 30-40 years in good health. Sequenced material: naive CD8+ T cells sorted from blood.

CDR3 bases: TGTGCCAGCAGCCTAGAATGGGAGCTGTTTTTT. Translating it yields CASSLEWELFF. V usage is TRBV7-8 and J usage is TRBJ2-2; D is unresolved. The V and J ends lost 5 bases and 9 bases respectively, with 7 bases between them. CDR1 is SGHVS and CDR2 is FQNEAQ in the germline V gene. This CDR3 has 11 residues.